This T cell receptor (beta chain) was recovered during a study of blood T cell repertoires in COVID-19. Background on the study: The United States, Italy and Spain provided the acute and convalescent COVID-19 samples. Sample material is recorded as cDNA or gDNA derived from T cells, B-cell-depleted T cells, or PBMCs.

In the source study's methods: From reference gene primer amplification, estimates of nucleated cell counts were derived. Libraries were prepared by immunoSEQ multiplex PCR; TCRdb keeps only in-frame clonotypes and omits some of them. That table supplies the V and J calls and clone size; D and trimming were determined from the DNA. The top ten hold approximately 10% of the sample, which has under 250,000 clones, 75% to 85% seen once. In regard to this clone: The sample carries other DNA sequences with the same CDR3.

Trimming shortened V by 6 bases and J by 3 bases, and 9 bases separated the two germline ends. The CDR3 runs 12 residues. CDR1 SQVTM and CDR2 ANQGSEA come from the germline V gene. The chain combines TRBV29-1 with TRBJ2-1, with a tentative D call TRBD1 (5 bases). Input material: peripheral blood. This clonotype was sampled from a man between 50 and 59 years old with active or convalescent COVID-19. CDR3 bases: TGCAGCGTCGGAACAGGCTACAATGAGCAGTTCTTC. Its protein product is CSVGTGYNEQFF.